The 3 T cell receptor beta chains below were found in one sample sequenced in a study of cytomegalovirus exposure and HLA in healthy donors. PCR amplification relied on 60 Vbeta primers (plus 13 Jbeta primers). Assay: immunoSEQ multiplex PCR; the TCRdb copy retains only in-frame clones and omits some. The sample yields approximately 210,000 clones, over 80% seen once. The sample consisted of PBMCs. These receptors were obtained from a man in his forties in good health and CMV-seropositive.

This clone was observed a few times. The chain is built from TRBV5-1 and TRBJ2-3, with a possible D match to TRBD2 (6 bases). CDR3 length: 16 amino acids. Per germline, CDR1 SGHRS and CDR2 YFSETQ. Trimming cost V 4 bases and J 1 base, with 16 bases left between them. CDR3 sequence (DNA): TGCGCCAGCAGCCGGTCAGTCGGCGGGGGCACAGATACGCAGTATTTT. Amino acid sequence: CASSRSVGGGTDTQYF.

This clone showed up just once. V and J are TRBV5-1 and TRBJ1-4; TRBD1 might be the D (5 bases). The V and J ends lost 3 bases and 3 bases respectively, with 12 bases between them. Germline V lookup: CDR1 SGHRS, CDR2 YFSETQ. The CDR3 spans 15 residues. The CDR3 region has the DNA TGCGCCAGCAGCTCCCGACAGCAGCCTAATGAAAAACTGTTTTTT. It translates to CASSSRQQPNEKLFF.

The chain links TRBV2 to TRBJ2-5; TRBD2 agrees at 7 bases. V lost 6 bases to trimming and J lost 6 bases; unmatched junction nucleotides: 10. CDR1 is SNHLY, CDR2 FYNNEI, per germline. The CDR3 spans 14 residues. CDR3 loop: CASRLGGGAKTQYF. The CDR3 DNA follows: TGTGCCAGCAGGCTTGGGGGGGGTGCGAAGACCCAGTACTTC.